This T cell receptor beta chain was obtained from a study of PD-1 blockade in classical Hodgkin lymphoma. This clone is a singleton in its sample. TCRdb's table, derived via immunoSEQ multiplex PCR, lists solely in-frame clones and lacks some. The sample lists 50,000 or so clones, nearly 90% occurring once. The CDR3 has 11 residues. Trimming removed 4 bases at V and 0 bases at J, with 1 base between. The germline gives CDR1 MDHEN, CDR2 SYDVKM. Described time point: cycle 4 day 1 (C4D1), after 5 to 7 weeks of nivolumab. Every patient experienced relapse after autologous stem cell transplantation, and brentuximab vedotin exposure varied.

This material consisted of peripheral blood mononuclear cells (PBMCs), taken before the fourth cycle of nivolumab. The sequence was collected from a human donor with classical Hodgkin lymphoma. The chain uses TRBV28 and TRBJ2-7; D gene uncertain. The CDR3 is CASSSSYEQYF. CDR3 DNA sequence: TGTGCCAGCAGTTCCTCCTACGAGCAGTACTTC. The full variable domain, with the rest looked up from reference TRBV28 and TRBJ2-7, is DVKVTQSSRYLVKRTGEKVFLECVQDMDHENMFWYRQDPGLGLRLIYFSYDVKMKEKGDIPEGYSVSREKKERFSLILESASTNQTSMYLCASSSSYEQYFGPGTRLTVT.